This TCR beta chain was retrieved from a study of T cells in Graves' hyperthyroidism and ophthalmopathy. This clonotype has a count of ten or more. RNA transcripts were the template for amplifying TCR beta CDR3 regions. RT-PCR in the first round (using the HTBI primer set) targeted the TCR CDR3. TCRdb itself ran the multiplex PCR reads through MiXCR, one entry per CDR3 protein. The sample includes some 510,000 distinct CDR3 sequences, around 20% of them seen just once. Trimming took 0 bases from V and 2 from J, leaving 8 bases between them. Germline values: CDR1 SGHDT, CDR2 YYEEEE. The CDR3 consists of 14 residues. Diagnoses were made from clinical symptoms, serum measures (thyroxine and TRAb), thyroid ultrasound and orbital computed tomography.

The chain couples TRBV5-6 to TRBJ2-5; no reliable D call. The receptor was isolated from a man younger than 30 with Graves' hyperthyroidism. Sequenced material: blood. This CDR3 is CASSLGAIQETQYF. The DNA for the CDR3 is TGTGCCAGCAGCTTGGGGGCCATACAAGAGACCCAGTACTTC.